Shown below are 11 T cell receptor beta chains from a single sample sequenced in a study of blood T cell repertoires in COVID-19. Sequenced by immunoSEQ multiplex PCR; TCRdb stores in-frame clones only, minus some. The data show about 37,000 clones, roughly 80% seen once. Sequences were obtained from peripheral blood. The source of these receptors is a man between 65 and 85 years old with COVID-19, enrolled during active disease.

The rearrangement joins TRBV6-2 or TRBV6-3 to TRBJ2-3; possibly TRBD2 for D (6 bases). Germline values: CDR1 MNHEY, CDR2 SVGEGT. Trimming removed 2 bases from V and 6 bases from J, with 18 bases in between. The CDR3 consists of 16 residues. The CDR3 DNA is TGTGCCAGCAGTTACCCCTCCGGGACTCCGGGGGATACGCAGTATTTT. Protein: CASSYPSGTPGDTQYF.

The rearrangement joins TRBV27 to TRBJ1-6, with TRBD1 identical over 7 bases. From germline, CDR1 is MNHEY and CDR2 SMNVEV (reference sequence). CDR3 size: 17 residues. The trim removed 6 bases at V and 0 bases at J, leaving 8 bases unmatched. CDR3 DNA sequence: TGTGCCAGCAGGTCCGGGACAGCAAGCTCCTATAATTCACCCCTCCACTTT. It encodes CASRSGTASSYNSPLHF.

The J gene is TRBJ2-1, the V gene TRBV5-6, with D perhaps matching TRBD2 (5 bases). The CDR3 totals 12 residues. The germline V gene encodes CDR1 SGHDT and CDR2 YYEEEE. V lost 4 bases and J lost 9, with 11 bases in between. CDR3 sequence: CASSPTGGEQFF. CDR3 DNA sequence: TGTGCCAGCAGCCCCACCGGAGGTGAGCAGTTCTTC.

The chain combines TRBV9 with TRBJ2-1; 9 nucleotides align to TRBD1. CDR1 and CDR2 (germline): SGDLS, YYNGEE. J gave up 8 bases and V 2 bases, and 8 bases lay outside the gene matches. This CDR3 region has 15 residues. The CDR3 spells CASSVGTGSGDEQFF. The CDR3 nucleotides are TGTGCCAGCAGCGTTGGGACAGGGTCTGGAGATGAGCAGTTCTTC.

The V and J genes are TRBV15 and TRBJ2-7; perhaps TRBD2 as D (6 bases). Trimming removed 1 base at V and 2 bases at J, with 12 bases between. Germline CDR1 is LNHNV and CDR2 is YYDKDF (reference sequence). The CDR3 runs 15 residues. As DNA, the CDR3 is TGTGCCACCAGCAGAGCCGGGACTCTAGCCTACGAGCAGTACTTC. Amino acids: CATSRAGTLAYEQYF.

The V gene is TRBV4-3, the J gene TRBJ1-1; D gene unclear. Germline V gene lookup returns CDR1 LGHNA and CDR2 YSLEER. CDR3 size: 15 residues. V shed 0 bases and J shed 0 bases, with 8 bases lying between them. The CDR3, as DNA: TGCGCCAGCAGCCAAGATGAGGGCATGAACACTGAAGCTTTCTTT. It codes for CASSQDEGMNTEAFF.

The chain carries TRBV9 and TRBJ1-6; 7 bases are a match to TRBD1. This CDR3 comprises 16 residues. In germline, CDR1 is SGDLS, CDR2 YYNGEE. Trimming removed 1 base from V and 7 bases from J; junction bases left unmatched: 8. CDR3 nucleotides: TGTGCCAGCAGCGTAAGGCCAGGGGGGAAAAATTCACCCCTCCACTTT. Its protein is CASSVRPGGKNSPLHF.

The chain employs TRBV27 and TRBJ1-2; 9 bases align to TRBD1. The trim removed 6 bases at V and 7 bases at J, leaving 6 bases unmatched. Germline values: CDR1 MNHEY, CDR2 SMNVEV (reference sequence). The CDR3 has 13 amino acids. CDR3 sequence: CASRTQGAGGYTF. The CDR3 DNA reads TGTGCCAGCAGAACACAGGGGGCTGGTGGCTACACCTTC.

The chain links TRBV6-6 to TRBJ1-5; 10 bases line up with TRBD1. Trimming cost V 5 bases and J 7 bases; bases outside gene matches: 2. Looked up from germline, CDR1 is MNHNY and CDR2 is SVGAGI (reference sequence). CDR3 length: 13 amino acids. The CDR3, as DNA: TGTGCCAGCAGTGGGACAGGGGTCCAGCCCCAGCATTTT. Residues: CASSGTGVQPQHF.

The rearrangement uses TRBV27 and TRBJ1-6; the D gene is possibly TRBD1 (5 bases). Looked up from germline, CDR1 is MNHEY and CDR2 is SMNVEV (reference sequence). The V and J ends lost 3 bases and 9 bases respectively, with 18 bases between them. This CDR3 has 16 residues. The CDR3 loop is CASSLVPQVRSSPLHF. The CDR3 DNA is TGTGCCAGCAGTTTGGTTCCACAGGTTCGGAGTTCACCCCTCCACTTT.

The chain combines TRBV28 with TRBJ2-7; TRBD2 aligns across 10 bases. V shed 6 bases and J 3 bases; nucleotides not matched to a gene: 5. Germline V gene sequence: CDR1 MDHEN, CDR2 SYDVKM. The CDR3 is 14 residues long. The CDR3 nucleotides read TGTGCCAGCAGATCTAGCGGGAGCAGCTACGAGCAGTACTTC. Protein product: CASRSSGSSYEQYF.